These 28 T cell receptor beta chains came from one sample sequenced in a study of cytomegalovirus exposure and HLA in healthy donors. The PCR ran on 60 Vbeta and 13 Jbeta primers. Profiling relied on immunoSEQ multiplex PCR, and the TCRdb table lists in-frame clones only, not all of them. The table has about 82,000 clones, around 73% seen once. What was sequenced was PBMCs. These receptors came from a man in his forties or fifties in good health and CMV-seronegative.

This rearrangement joins TRBV7-8 to TRBJ2-5; tentatively, D is TRBD2 (5 bases). The closer fit of TRBJ2-7 to the DNA end suggests the J call may be wrong. The CDR3 has 13 amino acids. Germline V gives CDR1 SGHVS, CDR2 FQNEAQ. The CDR3 spells CASSLEGGYEQYF. DNA for the CDR3: TGTGCCAGCAGCTTAGAGGGCGGGTACGAGCAGTACTTC.

This clone is a singleton in its sample. The chain carries TRBV30 and TRBJ2-7; 13 bases align to TRBD2. Germline values: CDR1 GTSNPN, CDR2 SVGIG (reference sequence). The length of the CDR3 is 15 residues. V was pared by 6 bases and J by 3 bases, with 8 bases of the junction left unmatched. The CDR3 sequence: CACRTGLAGNYEQYF. The DNA of the CDR3 is TGTGCCTGCAGAACGGGACTAGCGGGAAACTACGAGCAGTACTTC.

The chain links TRBV2 to TRBJ2-2; 16 positions match TRBD2. The CDR3 covers 17 residues. Per germline, CDR1 SNHLY and CDR2 FYNNEI. Germline trimming cut 6 bases from V and 7 bases from J; bases unmatched to any gene: 8. The CDR3 DNA follows: TGTGCCAGCAGCAGGGGACTAGCGGGGGGGCAAAGCGGGGAGCTGTTTTTT. Translation: CASSRGLAGGQSGELFF.

With regard to this clone: Distinct nucleotide sequences in the sample also encode this CDR3. This rearrangement joins TRBV6-1 to TRBJ2-7, with D tentatively TRBD1 (5 bases). With 7 bases removed from V and 0 bases from J, the gap between germline ends came to 16 bases. This CDR3 region has 15 residues. CDR1 is MNHNS, CDR2 SASEGT, per germline. The CDR3 DNA is TGTGCCAGCAAGAGGCAGGGCGATAGCTCCTACGAGCAGTACTTC. Translating gives CASKRQGDSSYEQYF.

This chain links TRBV6-1 with TRBJ1-2; 8 bases fit TRBD1. The V and J ends lost 3 bases and 7 bases, in that order; junction bases with no gene match: 4. Per germline, CDR1 MNHNS and CDR2 SASEGT. CDR3 size: 13 residues. Written as DNA, the CDR3 is TGTGCCAGCAGTGAGGACAGGGTGGGTGGCTACACCTTC. The encoded protein is CASSEDRVGGYTF.

V is TRBV6-1 and J is TRBJ2-1, with a tentative D call TRBD1 (6 bases). V lost 2 bases and J 6 bases, leaving 17 bases between the germline ends. This CDR3 has 16 residues. CDR1 and CDR2 (germline): MNHNS, SASEGT. The CDR3 nucleotides read TGTGCCAGCAGTGAACCCACAGGGAGCCAACTCAATGAGCAGTTCTTC. Amino acid sequence: CASSEPTGSQLNEQFF.

There are a few counts of this clone. The rearrangement uses TRBV5-4 and TRBJ2-7, with D maybe TRBD1 (7 bases). V shed 2 bases and J shed 5 bases, with 17 bases lying between them. The germline V gene has CDR1 SGHNT and CDR2 YYREEE (reference sequence). The CDR3 length is 15 residues. In DNA, the CDR3 is TGTGCCAGCAGCTTCGTGGAGGGGGCGTTTAACGAGCAGTACTTC. Amino acid sequence: CASSFVEGAFNEQYF.

A few counts support this clone. The gene calls are TRBV4-2 and TRBJ1-1, with 8 bases fitting TRBD1. CDR3 length equals 16 residues. V was pared by 0 bases and J by 10 bases, with 13 bases of the junction left unmatched. The V gene's germline CDR1 is LGHNA and CDR2 YNFKEQ. The CDR3 bases are TGTGCCAGCAGCCAAGATGTGGCAGGGGGCGTGTTGGCAGCTTTCTTT. Amino acid sequence: CASSQDVAGGVLAAFF.

The gene calls are TRBV7-2 and TRBJ1-2; 8 nucleotides align to TRBD1. Germline V gene lookup returns CDR1 SGHTA and CDR2 FQGNSA. The CDR3 has 14 residues. V was pared by 4 bases and J by 12 bases, with 13 bases of the junction left unmatched. In nucleotides, the CDR3 is TGTGCCAGCAGCTCCTCTGGACAGGGAATCAAGGACACCTTC. This translates into CASSSSGQGIKDTF. Full variable domain (remainder filled in from reference TRBV7-2 and TRBJ1-2): GAGVSQSPSNKVTEKGKDVELRCDPISGHTALYWYRQSLGQGLEFLIYFQGNSAPDKSGLPSDRFSAERTGGSVSTLTIQRTQQEDSAVYLCASSSSGQGIKDTFGSGTRLTVV.

Notes on this clone: A read error may produce the germline difference seen at one junction end. This sequence joins TRBV7-7 and TRBJ2-4, with a weak D call TRBD2 (6 bases). The CDR3 length is 13 residues. Germline values: CDR1 SSHAT, CDR2 FNYEAQ (reference sequence). CDR3 coding DNA: TGTGCTAGCAGCGATGGACTATTAGGCCTACAGTACTTC. Translated, it gives CASSDGLLGLQYF.

This chain uses TRBV9 with TRBJ1-4, with TRBD1 identical over 7 bases. Germline CDR1 and CDR2: SGDLS and YYNGEE. The ends lost 3 bases at V and 6 bases at J; junction bases unmatched: 8. There are 15 residues in the CDR3. The CDR3 protein is CASSASTGPYEKLFF. The CDR3, as DNA: TGTGCCAGCAGCGCCTCGACAGGGCCCTATGAAAAACTGTTTTTT.

This clone is medium-sized (0.01 to 0.1%) in the sample. The rearrangement links TRBV4-3 to TRBJ2-1; the match to TRBD1 covers 8 bases. CDR3 length: 15 amino acids. V lost 0 bases and J lost 7; bases outside the gene matches: 5. In germline, CDR1 is LGHNA, CDR2 YSLEER. The CDR3 spells CASSQEGTGVNEQFF. The CDR3 nucleotides read TGCGCCAGCAGCCAAGAAGGGACAGGAGTTAATGAGCAGTTCTTC.

This clone was seen once. The chain recombines TRBV4-1 with TRBJ2-1; weak D call: TRBD2 (6 bases). V lost 3 bases and J lost 5, with 14 bases in between. The CDR3 consists of 15 residues. Germline values: CDR1 MGHRA, CDR2 YSYEKL. The CDR3 sequence: CASSHSPSGDNEQFF. The CDR3 DNA reads TGCGCCAGCAGCCACTCTCCCTCGGGGGACAATGAGCAGTTCTTC.

This clone occurred a few times. The rearrangement joins TRBV7-9 to TRBJ2-7; D not certain. Trimming removed 3 bases from V and 6 bases from J, with 12 bases in between. Germline values: CDR1 SEHNR, CDR2 FQNEAQ (reference sequence). The CDR3 totals 13 residues. The DNA of the CDR3 is TGTGCCAGCAGCTTGCAGACCCAGGCCGAGCAGTACTTC. This codes for CASSLQTQAEQYF. Supplemented by reference TRBV7-9 and TRBJ2-7, the full variable domain reads DTGVSQNPRHKITKRGQNVTFRCDPISEHNRLYWYRQTLGQGPEFLTYFQNEAQLEKSRLLSDRFSAERPKGSFSTLEIQRTEQGDSAMYLCASSLQTQAEQYFGPGTRLTVT.

V is TRBV9 and J is TRBJ2-3; 8 nucleotides agree with TRBD1. This CDR3 has 14 amino acids. V gave up 2 bases and J gave up 9 bases; unmatched junction bases: 8. Germline CDR1 and CDR2: SGDLS and YYNGEE. The CDR3 DNA reads TGTGCCAGCAGCGTGGAGGGACAGGCCCTCACGCAGTATTTT. It translates to CASSVEGQALTQYF. The variable domain in full, with the rest retrieved from reference TRBV9 and TRBJ2-3, is DSGVTQTPKHLITATGQRVTLRCSPRSGDLSVYWYQQSLDQGLQFLIQYYNGEERAKGNILERFSAQQFPDLHSELNLSSLELGDSALYFCASSVEGQALTQYFGPGTRLTVL.

V usage is TRBV28 and J usage is TRBJ1-1; 9 bases fit TRBD1. V lost 5 bases, J lost 3 bases, and 13 bases stayed unmatched. Germline CDR1 reads MDHEN; CDR2 reads SYDVKM. The CDR3 loop spans 17 amino acids. The CDR3 is CASSATSRWDRDTEAFF. CDR3 DNA: TGTGCCAGCAGTGCGACCTCCCGTTGGGACAGGGACACTGAAGCTTTCTTT. Full variable domain (missing parts from reference TRBV28 and TRBJ1-1): DVKVTQSSRYLVKRTGEKVFLECVQDMDHENMFWYRQDPGLGLRLIYFSYDVKMKEKGDIPEGYSVSREKKERFSLILESASTNQTSMYLCASSATSRWDRDTEAFFGQGTRLTVV.

This chain uses TRBV10-3 with TRBJ2-3, with 8 bases lining up with TRBD2. CDR1 ENHRY and CDR2 SYGVKD come from the germline V gene. Trimming removed 10 bases from V and 0 bases from J; junction bases left unmatched: 3. The CDR3 is made up of 13 amino acids. The CDR3 DNA reads as TGTGCCAACGGGGGGGCGAGCACAGATACGCAGTATTTT. It translates to CANGGASTDTQYF.

CDR3 sequence: CASNTGGRDRYGYTF. CDR3 bases: TGCGCCAGCAACACAGGGGGCAGGGACCGTTATGGCTACACCTTC. The V gene is TRBV5-1, the J gene TRBJ1-2, with 9 bases identical to TRBD1. Trimming at V came to 6 bases and at J to 5 bases, leaving 11 bases not matched to a gene. This CDR3 comprises 15 residues. Germline assignment: CDR1 SGHRS and CDR2 YFSETQ.

The CDR3 coding sequence is TGCGCCAGCACCCCCCAGCCAGGAGGAGGACAAGAGACCCAGTACTTC. It translates to CASTPQPGGGQETQYF. The chain is built from TRBV5-1 and TRBJ2-5, with D perhaps matching TRBD2 (5 bases). The CDR3 covers 16 residues. V lost 6 bases to trimming and J lost 2 bases, with 20 bases between them. Germline CDR1 is SGHRS and CDR2 is YFSETQ.

The V gene is TRBV7-9, the J gene TRBJ1-4; D perhaps matches TRBD1 (6 bases). Germline V lookup: CDR1 SEHNR, CDR2 FQNEAQ (reference sequence). V was shortened by 6 bases and J by 4 bases, with 6 bases between the two germline ends. CDR3 length: 12 amino acids. The CDR3 loop reads CASRDSNEKLFF. CDR3 nucleotides: TGTGCCAGCAGGGACAGTAATGAAAAACTGTTTTTT.

V is TRBV6-6 and J is TRBJ2-2; weak D call: TRBD1 (5 bases). The CDR3 loop spans 16 amino acids. Trimming stripped 2 bases from V and 3 bases from J, with 13 bases between. CDR1 and CDR2 (germline): MNHNY, SVGAGI (reference sequence). CDR3 coding DNA: TGTGCCAGCAGTTACGGGGCCAGGGTGGACACCGGGGAGCTGTTTTTT. This encodes CASSYGARVDTGELFF.

The chain joins TRBV6-1 to TRBJ2-7, with D possibly matching TRBD2 (6 bases). V was clipped by 11 bases and J by 2 bases, with 16 bases between them. This CDR3 is 13 amino acids long. In germline, CDR1 is MNHNS, CDR2 SASEGT. The CDR3 nucleotides are TGTGCCTGCGATCCCGGGGGAACCTACGAGCAGTACTTC. Protein sequence: CACDPGGTYEQYF.

The chain has TRBV18 and TRBJ1-5, with TRBD1 identical over 9 bases. V shed 4 bases and J 7 bases; nucleotides not matched to a gene: 5. The CDR3 has 14 residues. Germline V gene sequence: CDR1 KGHSH, CDR2 LQKENI. CDR3 in DNA: TGTGCCAGCTCACTACAGGGGGCGGGGCAGCCCCAGCATTTT. Translation: CASSLQGAGQPQHF.

Concerning this clone itself: One end of the junction is discordant with germline, which a read error may explain. This sample includes further DNA sequences coding for the same CDR3. The chain links TRBV4-2 to TRBJ1-3, with D possibly TRBD1 on 6 matching bases. Germline values: CDR1 LGHNA, CDR2 YNFKEQ. CDR3 length: 15 residues. CDR3 DNA: TGTGCCAGTAGCCCTCCAGGGGAAGGTGGAAACACCATATATTTT. The encoded protein is CASSPPGEGGNTIYF.

This rearrangement joins TRBV5-4 to TRBJ1-4; possibly TRBD1 for D (5 bases). The germline V gene has CDR1 SGHNT and CDR2 YYREEE (reference sequence). Trimming shortened V by 3 bases and J by 5 bases, and 11 bases separated the two germline ends. The CDR3 sequence is 14 residues long. The DNA for the CDR3 is TGTGCCAGCAGCTCCCGGGACTACAATGAAAAACTGTTTTTT. Its protein is CASSSRDYNEKLFF.

V gene TRBV5-5 combines with J gene TRBJ2-1; TRBD2 might be the D (7 bases). The CDR3 runs 13 residues. Germline lookup yields CDR1 SGHKS and CDR2 YYEKEE (reference sequence). Deletions cut 1 base from V and 9 bases from J, with 11 bases between. CDR3 protein: CASSLSGGREQFF. CDR3 nucleotide sequence: TGTGCCAGCAGCTTGTCCGGGGGGCGTGAGCAGTTCTTC.

This chain links TRBV7-6 with TRBJ2-3; tentatively, D is TRBD1 (5 bases). V shed 2 bases and J shed 1 base, with 13 bases lying between them. The CDR3 extends over 16 amino acids. Germline CDR1 SGHVS, CDR2 FNYEAQ. Here the CDR3 reads CASSLLGRAGTDTQYF. Here the CDR3 DNA reads TGTGCCAGCAGCTTATTGGGGCGAGCCGGCACAGATACGCAGTATTTT.

The genes are TRBV9 and TRBJ1-2; TRBD1 agrees at 8 bases. The length of the CDR3 is 17 residues. J lost 0 bases, V lost 3 bases, and 10 bases had no gene match. Germline assignment: CDR1 SGDLS and CDR2 YYNGEE. The CDR3 DNA is TGTGCCAGCAGCGACAAGAAAGACAGGGGCCCTAACTATGGCTACACCTTC. The encoded protein is CASSDKKDRGPNYGYTF.